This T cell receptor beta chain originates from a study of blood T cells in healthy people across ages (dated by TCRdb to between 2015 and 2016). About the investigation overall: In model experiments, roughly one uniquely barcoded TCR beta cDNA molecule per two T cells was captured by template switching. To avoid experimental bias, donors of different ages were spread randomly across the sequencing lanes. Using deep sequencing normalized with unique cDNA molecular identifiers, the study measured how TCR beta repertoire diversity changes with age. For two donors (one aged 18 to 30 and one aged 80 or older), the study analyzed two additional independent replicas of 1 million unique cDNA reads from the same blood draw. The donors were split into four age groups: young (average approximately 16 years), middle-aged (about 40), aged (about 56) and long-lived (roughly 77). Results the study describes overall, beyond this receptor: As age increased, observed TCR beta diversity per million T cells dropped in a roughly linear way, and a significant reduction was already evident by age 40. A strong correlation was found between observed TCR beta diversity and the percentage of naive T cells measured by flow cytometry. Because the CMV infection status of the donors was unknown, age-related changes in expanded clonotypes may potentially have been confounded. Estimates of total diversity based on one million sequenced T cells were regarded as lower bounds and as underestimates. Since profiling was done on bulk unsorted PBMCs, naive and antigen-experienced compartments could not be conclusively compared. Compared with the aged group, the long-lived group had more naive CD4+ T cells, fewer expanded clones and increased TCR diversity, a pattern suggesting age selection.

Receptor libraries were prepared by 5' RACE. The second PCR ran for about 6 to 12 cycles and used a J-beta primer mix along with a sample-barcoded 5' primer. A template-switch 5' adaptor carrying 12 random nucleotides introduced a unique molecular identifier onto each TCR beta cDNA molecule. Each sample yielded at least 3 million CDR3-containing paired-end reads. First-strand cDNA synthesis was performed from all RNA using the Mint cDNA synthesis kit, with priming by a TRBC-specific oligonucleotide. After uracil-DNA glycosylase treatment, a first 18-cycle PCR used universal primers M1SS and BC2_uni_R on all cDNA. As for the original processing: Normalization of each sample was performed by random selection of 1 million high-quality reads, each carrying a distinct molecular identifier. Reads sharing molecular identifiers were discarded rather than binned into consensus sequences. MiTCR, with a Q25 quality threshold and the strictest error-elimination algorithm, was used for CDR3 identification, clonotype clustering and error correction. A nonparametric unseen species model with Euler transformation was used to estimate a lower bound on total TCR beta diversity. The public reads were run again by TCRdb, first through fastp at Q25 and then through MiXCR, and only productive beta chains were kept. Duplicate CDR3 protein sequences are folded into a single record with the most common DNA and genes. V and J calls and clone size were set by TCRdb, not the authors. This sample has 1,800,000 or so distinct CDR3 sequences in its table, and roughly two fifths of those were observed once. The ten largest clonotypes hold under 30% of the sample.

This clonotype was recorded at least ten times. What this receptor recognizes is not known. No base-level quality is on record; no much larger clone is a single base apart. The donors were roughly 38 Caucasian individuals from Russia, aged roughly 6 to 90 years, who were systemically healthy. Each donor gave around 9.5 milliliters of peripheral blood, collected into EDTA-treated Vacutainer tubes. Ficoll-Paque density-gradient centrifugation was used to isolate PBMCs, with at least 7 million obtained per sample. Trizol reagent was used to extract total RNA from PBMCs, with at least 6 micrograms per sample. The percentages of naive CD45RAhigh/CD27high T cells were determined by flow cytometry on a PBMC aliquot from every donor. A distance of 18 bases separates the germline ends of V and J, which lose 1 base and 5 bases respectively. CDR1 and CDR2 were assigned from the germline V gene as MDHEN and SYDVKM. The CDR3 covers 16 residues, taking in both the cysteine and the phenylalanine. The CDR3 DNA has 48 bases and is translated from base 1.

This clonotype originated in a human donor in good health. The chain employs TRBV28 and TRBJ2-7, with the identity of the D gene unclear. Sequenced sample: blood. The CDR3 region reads CASSLSAQLGIHEQYF. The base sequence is TGTGCCAGCAGTTTATCAGCACAATTAGGGATTCACGAGCAGTACTTC.